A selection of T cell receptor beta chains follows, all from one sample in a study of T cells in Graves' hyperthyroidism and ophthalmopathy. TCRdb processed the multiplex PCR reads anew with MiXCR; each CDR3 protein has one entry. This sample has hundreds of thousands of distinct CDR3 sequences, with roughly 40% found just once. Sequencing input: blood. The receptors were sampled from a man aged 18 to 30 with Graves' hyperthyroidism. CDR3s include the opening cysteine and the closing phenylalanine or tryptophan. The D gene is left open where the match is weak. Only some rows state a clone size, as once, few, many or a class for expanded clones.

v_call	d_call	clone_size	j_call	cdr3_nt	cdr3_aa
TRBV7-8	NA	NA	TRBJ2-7	TGTGCCAGCAGCTTACTCTCGCAATCCTACGAGCAGTACTTC	CASSLLSQSYEQYF
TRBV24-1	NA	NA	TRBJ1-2	TGTGCCACCAGTGATGCGACCGCCCGAGGGAACTATGGCTACACCTTC	CATSDATARGNYGYTF
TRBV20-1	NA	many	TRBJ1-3	TGCAGTGCTTCAGGGTACGGCTCTGGAAACACCATATATTTT	CSASGYGSGNTIYF
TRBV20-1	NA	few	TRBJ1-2	TGCAGTGCTAGAGCTCCCTACAGGGAACTTGGTGGCTACACCTTC	CSARAPYRELGGYTF
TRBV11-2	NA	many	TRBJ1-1	TGTGCCAGCAGCCCCGACAGCAACACTGAAGCTTTCTTT	CASSPDSNTEAFF
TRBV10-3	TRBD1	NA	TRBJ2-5	TGTGCCATCAGATGGACAGGCCAAGAGACCCAGTACTTC	CAIRWTGQETQYF
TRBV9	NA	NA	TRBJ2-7	TGTGCCAGCAGCCTACATCCGGACTTCTCCTACGAGCAGTACTTC	CASSLHPDFSYEQYF
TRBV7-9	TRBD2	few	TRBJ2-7	TGCGCCAGCAGCTTAATAGCGGGGGGCTCGGGAGAGCAGTACTTC	CASSLIAGGSGEQYF
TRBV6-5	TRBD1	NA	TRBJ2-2	TGTGCCAGCAGTTTTGGACAGGGCGGTCTCACCGGGGAGCTGTTTTTT	CASSFGQGGLTGELFF
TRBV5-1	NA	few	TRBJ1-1	TGCGCCAGCAGCTTGGACTGGGGCATGGACACTGAAGCTTTCTTT	CASSLDWGMDTEAFF
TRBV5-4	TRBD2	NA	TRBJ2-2	TGTGCCAGCAGCTGGTCAAGCGGGGGGTACACCGGGGAGCTGTTTTTT	CASSWSSGGYTGELFF
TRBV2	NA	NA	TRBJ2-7	TGTGCCAGCAGTGGAAGGCCTTCGACCTACGAGCAGTACTTC	CASSGRPSTYEQYF
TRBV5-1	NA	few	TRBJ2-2	TGCGCCAGCAGTTTCGGGGACACCACCGGGGAGCTGTTTTTT	CASSFGDTTGELFF
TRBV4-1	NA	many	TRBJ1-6	TGCGCCAGCAGCCAAGATACCAGGGACAATTCACCCCTCCACTTT	CASSQDTRDNSPLHF
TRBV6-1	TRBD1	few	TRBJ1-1	TGTGCCAGCCCTCCCTTTGAGGGGGCCCACACTGAAGCTTTCTTT	CASPPFEGAHTEAFF
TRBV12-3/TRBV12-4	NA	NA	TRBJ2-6	TGTGCCAGCAGTTTCTTCAGCTCTGGGGCCAACGTCCTGACTTTC	CASSFFSSGANVLTF
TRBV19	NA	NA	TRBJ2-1	TGTGCCAGTAGTATCGGGGCAATTAGTGAGCAGTTCTTC	CASSIGAISEQFF
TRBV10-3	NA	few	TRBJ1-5	TGTGCCAGCAGTGCGGAGGGGGGAGGCCAGCCCCAGCATTTT	CASSAEGGGQPQHF
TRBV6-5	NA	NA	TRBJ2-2	TGTGCCAGCAGAGAGGACAGCACCGGGGAGCTGTTTTTT	CASREDSTGELFF
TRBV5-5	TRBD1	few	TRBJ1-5	TGTGCCAGCAGTCATCCTCAAGGGGGCGATCAGCCCCAGCATTTT	CASSHPQGGDQPQHF
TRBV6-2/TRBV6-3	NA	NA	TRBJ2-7	TGTGCCAGCACCACCCGATTCGAAGGGGGCTACGAGCAGTACTTC	CASTTRFEGGYEQYF
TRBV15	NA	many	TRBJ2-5	TGTGCCACCAGCGTTCAGGAGACCCAGTACTTC	CATSVQETQYF
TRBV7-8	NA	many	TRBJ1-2	TGTGCCAGCAGCGCGAGCACGGGCAGGACTAACTATGGCTACACCTTC	CASSASTGRTNYGYTF
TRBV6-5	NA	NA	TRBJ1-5	TGTGCCAGCAGTGGGGTCGGTAATCAGCCCCAGCATTTT	CASSGVGNQPQHF
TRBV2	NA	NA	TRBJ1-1	TGTGCCAGCAGTTACTCGCGGCCTGGACAGTTGAACACTGAAGCTTTCTTT	CASSYSRPGQLNTEAFF
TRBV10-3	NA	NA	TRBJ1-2	TGTGCCATCAGTGACGTCGGTGGCGACACCTTC	CAISDVGGDTF
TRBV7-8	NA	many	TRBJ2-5	TGTGCCAGCAGCCCCGGACAGTTCTGGGAGACCCAGTACTTC	CASSPGQFWETQYF
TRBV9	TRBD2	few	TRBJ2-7	TGTGCCAGCAGCAACCCCAGGGGGACTAGCCATTCCTACGAGCAGTACTTC	CASSNPRGTSHSYEQYF
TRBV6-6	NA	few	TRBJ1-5	TGTGCCAGCTGGCGCAGGGGATCCAATCAGCCCCAGCATTTT	CASWRRGSNQPQHF
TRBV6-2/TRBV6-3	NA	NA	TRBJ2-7	TGTGCCAGCAGGCCCGGGACATTCGAGCAGTACTTC	CASRPGTFEQYF
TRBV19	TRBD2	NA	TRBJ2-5	TGTGCCAGTAGTATAGAAGGGACTAGCCGGGAGACCCAGTACTTC	CASSIEGTSRETQYF
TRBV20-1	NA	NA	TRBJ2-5	TGCAGTGCTAGGATGGTGGGGGGAAGCCAAGAGACCCAGTACTTC	CSARMVGGSQETQYF
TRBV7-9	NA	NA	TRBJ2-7	TGTGCCAGCAGCTCTTATACCGAGGAGCAGTACTTC	CASSSYTEEQYF
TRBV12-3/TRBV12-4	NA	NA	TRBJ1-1	TGTGCCAGCAGTTTACAGGGATTGATCACTGAAGCTTTCTTT	CASSLQGLITEAFF
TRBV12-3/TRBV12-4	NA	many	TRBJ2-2	TGTGCCAGCAGCTTGGGCACCCGTAACACCGGGGAGCTGTTTTTT	CASSLGTRNTGELFF
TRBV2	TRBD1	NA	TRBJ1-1	TGTGCCAGCAATTTGGGACAGGGGGGTACTGAAGCTTTCTTT	CASNLGQGGTEAFF
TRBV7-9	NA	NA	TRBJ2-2	TGTGCCAGCAGCTTACCCTGGGACACCGGGGAGCTGTTTTTT	CASSLPWDTGELFF
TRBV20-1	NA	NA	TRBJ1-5	TGCAGTGCTAGTGCACCTGCGGGGGACGTGAATAGCAATCAGCCCCAGCATTTT	CSASAPAGDVNSNQPQHF
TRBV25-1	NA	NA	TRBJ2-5	TGTGCCAGCCAATCATGGGCAGGGGCCATGGAGACCCAGTACTTC	CASQSWAGAMETQYF
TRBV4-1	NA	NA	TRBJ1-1	TGCGCCAGCAGCCATGGCCTTATCACTGAAGCTTTCTTT	CASSHGLITEAFF
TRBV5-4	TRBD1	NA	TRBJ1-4	TGTGCCAGCGGCTCCTTGACAGGGAGGGGAAGTGAAAAACTGTTTTTT	CASGSLTGRGSEKLFF
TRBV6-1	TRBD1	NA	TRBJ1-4	TGTGCCAGCAATAACCGATGGACAGGGAGGAATGAAAAACTGTTTTTT	CASNNRWTGRNEKLFF
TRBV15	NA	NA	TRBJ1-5	TGTGCCACCAGCAGAACTACAGGCCGGAATCAGCCCCAGCATTTT	CATSRTTGRNQPQHF
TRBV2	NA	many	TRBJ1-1	TGTGCCAGCAGGGGGCGGGGCGATTACACTGAAGCTTTCTTT	CASRGRGDYTEAFF
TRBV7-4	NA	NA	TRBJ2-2	NA	CASSLVGYEQYFGELFF